Listed below are T cell receptor beta chains from one sample, sequenced in a study of blood T cell repertoires in COVID-19. Using immunoSEQ multiplex PCR, the repertoire was profiled, and TCRdb retains in-frame clones only, with some absent. The data show fewer than 250,000 clones, more than 75% seen once. The sample was peripheral blood. All receptors come from a man aged 45 to 65 with COVID-19, enrolled during active disease. Both conserved end residues are part of each CDR3. The D gene is left open where the match is weak. The size entry is marked missing in some rows and otherwise reads once, few, many or a size class.

j_gene: TRBJ1-6; d_gene: NA; abundance: NA; v_gene: TRBV18; CDR3nt: TGTGCCACCCTCCCCGCCGACCCGGGGAGCTCACCCCTCCACTTT; CDR3aa: CATLPADPGSSPLHF
j_gene: TRBJ1-2; d_gene: NA; abundance: NA; v_gene: TRBV6-5; CDR3nt: TGTGCCAGCAGTTACATCTCAGGGGCCAACGTCTATGGCTACACCTTC; CDR3aa: CASSYISGANVYGYTF
j_gene: TRBJ1-6; d_gene: NA; abundance: NA; v_gene: TRBV30; CDR3nt: TGTGCCTGGAAAGGACAGTATAATTCACCCCTCCACTTT; CDR3aa: CAWKGQYNSPLHF
j_gene: TRBJ1-1; d_gene: NA; abundance: NA; v_gene: TRBV6-5; CDR3nt: TGTGCCAGCAGTTACTCGAGGACTTCGGCCCCAGCTTTCTTT; CDR3aa: CASSYSRTSAPAFF
j_gene: TRBJ2-2; d_gene: TRBD1; abundance: NA; v_gene: TRBV3-1/TRBV3-2; CDR3nt: TGTGCCAGCAGCCAAGGGACAGGGAACACCGGGGAGCTGTTTTTT; CDR3aa: CASSQGTGNTGELFF
j_gene: TRBJ1-1; d_gene: TRBD1; abundance: NA; v_gene: TRBV4-1; CDR3nt: TGCGCCAGCAGCCTAACAGGGGGCGACACTGAAGCTTTCTTT; CDR3aa: CASSLTGGDTEAFF
j_gene: TRBJ1-2; d_gene: TRBD1; abundance: NA; v_gene: TRBV6-5; CDR3nt: TGTGCCAGCAGTTATTCCCCGACAGGGGCCTTCTATGGCTACACCTTC; CDR3aa: CASSYSPTGAFYGYTF
j_gene: TRBJ1-1; d_gene: NA; abundance: NA; v_gene: TRBV12-3/TRBV12-4; CDR3nt: TGTGCCAGCAGTTCCCAGGGAGAAGCTTTCTTT; CDR3aa: CASSSQGEAFF
j_gene: TRBJ2-7; d_gene: TRBD2; abundance: NA; v_gene: TRBV14; CDR3nt: TGTGCCAGCAGCCAAGGGAGACTAGCGGGAACTTCTGCCTACGAGCAGTACTTC; CDR3aa: CASSQGRLAGTSAYEQYF
j_gene: TRBJ1-5; d_gene: TRBD1; abundance: few; v_gene: TRBV6-5; CDR3nt: TGTGCCAGCAGTTACTCTCAGGGGGTTGATCAGCCCCAGCATTTT; CDR3aa: CASSYSQGVDQPQHF
j_gene: TRBJ2-5; d_gene: TRBD1; abundance: NA; v_gene: TRBV5-4; CDR3nt: TGTGCCAGCAGCCCCGAGGACAGGGCCCAAGAGACCCAGTACTTC; CDR3aa: CASSPEDRAQETQYF
j_gene: TRBJ1-2; d_gene: NA; abundance: NA; v_gene: TRBV6-2/TRBV6-3; CDR3nt: TGTGCCAGCAGTTACTCGTCAGGGAACTATGGCTACACCTTC; CDR3aa: CASSYSSGNYGYTF
j_gene: TRBJ2-5; d_gene: NA; abundance: NA; v_gene: TRBV19; CDR3nt: TGTGCCAGTAGTATAGGTCACCCAGCGCGTTTAGAGACCCAGTACTTC; CDR3aa: CASSIGHPARLETQYF
j_gene: TRBJ2-1; d_gene: TRBD1; abundance: NA; v_gene: TRBV5-4; CDR3nt: TGTGCCAGCAGCTTGGGTCAGGGGGCGGACAATGAGCAGTTCTTC; CDR3aa: CASSLGQGADNEQFF
j_gene: TRBJ1-2; d_gene: TRBD1; abundance: once; v_gene: TRBV6-5; CDR3nt: TGTGCCAGCAGTTACCTAGGGACAGGAAGTGGCTACACCTTC; CDR3aa: CASSYLGTGSGYTF
j_gene: TRBJ1-3; d_gene: TRBD1; abundance: once; v_gene: TRBV7-2; CDR3nt: TGTGCCAGCAGCGTTCCCGGGACAGGTTTTCGGACTGGAAACACCATATATTTT; CDR3aa: CASSVPGTGFRTGNTIYF
j_gene: TRBJ2-1; d_gene: NA; abundance: once; v_gene: TRBV2; CDR3nt: TGTGCCAGCGGAAAGGGGGGGACCTACAATGAGCAGTTCTTC; CDR3aa: CASGKGGTYNEQFF
j_gene: TRBJ2-3; d_gene: NA; abundance: NA; v_gene: TRBV24-1; CDR3nt: TGTGCCACCAGTGAGACACTAGCTGGTACGCAGTATTTT; CDR3aa: CATSETLAGTQYF
j_gene: TRBJ2-7; d_gene: TRBD1; abundance: NA; v_gene: TRBV10-2; CDR3nt: TGCGCCAGCAGTGAGTGGGACAGGGGAGTGGAGCAGTACTTC; CDR3aa: CASSEWDRGVEQYF
j_gene: TRBJ2-2; d_gene: NA; abundance: NA; v_gene: TRBV15; CDR3nt: TGTGCCACCAGCAGCGGGACTGCGAACACCGGGGAGCTGTTTTTT; CDR3aa: CATSSGTANTGELFF
j_gene: TRBJ2-2; d_gene: NA; abundance: NA; v_gene: TRBV5-1; CDR3nt: TGCGCCAGCAGCTTGGGGGCGACAGAGACCGGGGAGCTGTTTTTT; CDR3aa: CASSLGATETGELFF
j_gene: TRBJ2-4; d_gene: TRBD2; abundance: NA; v_gene: TRBV3-1/TRBV3-2; CDR3nt: TGTGCCAGCAGCCAACGGATGGGTAATAGGGGGACTAGCGAATTCAAAAACATTCAGTACTTC; CDR3aa: CASSQRMGNRGTSEFKNIQYF
j_gene: TRBJ1-5; d_gene: NA; abundance: NA; v_gene: TRBV28; CDR3nt: TGTGCCAGCAGCCCAGGGTTGAGCAATCAGCCCCAGCATTTT; CDR3aa: CASSPGLSNQPQHF
j_gene: TRBJ2-1; d_gene: TRBD2; abundance: NA; v_gene: TRBV5-1; CDR3nt: TGCGCCAGCAGCTTGGAGGGACTAGCGGGAGTTCCATCCACAAACAATGAGCAGTTCTTC; CDR3aa: CASSLEGLAGVPSTNNEQFF
j_gene: TRBJ1-6; d_gene: TRBD1; abundance: NA; v_gene: TRBV25-1; CDR3nt: TGTGCCAGCAGTGAATCATTTGGGGGACAGGGCAAGTCACCCCTCCACTTT; CDR3aa: CASSESFGGQGKSPLHF
j_gene: TRBJ2-3; d_gene: TRBD1; abundance: NA; v_gene: TRBV29-1; CDR3nt: TGCAGCGTTGCAGACAGGGGGCTGAGGACGCAGTATTTT; CDR3aa: CSVADRGLRTQYF
j_gene: TRBJ1-3; d_gene: NA; abundance: once; v_gene: TRBV3-1/TRBV3-2; CDR3nt: TGTGCCAGCAGCCAAGTAGGGGCTGCCACTGGAAACACCATATATTTT; CDR3aa: CASSQVGAATGNTIYF
j_gene: TRBJ2-5; d_gene: TRBD2; abundance: NA; v_gene: TRBV5-1; CDR3nt: TGCGCCAGCAGCTTGCATGCTCTAGCGGGGGCCGGGGAGACCCAGTACTTC; CDR3aa: CASSLHALAGAGETQYF
j_gene: TRBJ2-1; d_gene: NA; abundance: NA; v_gene: TRBV21-1; CDR3nt: TGTGCCAGCAGCATTATCGGACAGGGGATTGTAAGCAATGAGCAGTTCTTC; CDR3aa: CASSIIGQGIVSNEQFF
j_gene: TRBJ1-4; d_gene: TRBD1; abundance: NA; v_gene: TRBV28; CDR3nt: TGTGCCAGCAGCAAGCCAGGGGGCGCTAAGGAAAAACTGTTTTTT; CDR3aa: CASSKPGGAKEKLFF
j_gene: TRBJ2-3; d_gene: TRBD2; abundance: NA; v_gene: TRBV6-4; CDR3nt: TGTGCCAGCAGTGACTCGGCTAGCGGGGGCACAGATACGCAGTATTTT; CDR3aa: CASSDSASGGTDTQYF
j_gene: TRBJ1-1; d_gene: TRBD1; abundance: once; v_gene: TRBV5-4; CDR3nt: TGTGCCAGCAGCTCTGGACAGGGGGTATTGAGGAACACTGAAGCTTTCTTT; CDR3aa: CASSSGQGVLRNTEAFF
j_gene: TRBJ2-3; d_gene: TRBD2; abundance: NA; v_gene: TRBV7-2; CDR3nt: TGTGCCAGCAGCCTTGGACTAGAACCCGATACGCAGTATTTT; CDR3aa: CASSLGLEPDTQYF
j_gene: TRBJ2-1; d_gene: TRBD1; abundance: NA; v_gene: TRBV5-1; CDR3nt: TGCGCCAGCAGCGAAGGACAGGGCAACAATGAGCAGTTCTTC; CDR3aa: CASSEGQGNNEQFF
j_gene: TRBJ2-1; d_gene: NA; abundance: NA; v_gene: TRBV7-3; CDR3nt: TGTGCCAGCAGCTTAATGAGAGCGGGTCCTTACAATGAGCAGTTCTTC; CDR3aa: CASSLMRAGPYNEQFF
j_gene: TRBJ1-2; d_gene: NA; abundance: NA; v_gene: TRBV30; CDR3nt: TGTGCCTGGAGTGTAGACAGGTGGGGCTATGGCTACACCTTC; CDR3aa: CAWSVDRWGYGYTF
j_gene: TRBJ2-1; d_gene: TRBD2; abundance: NA; v_gene: TRBV18; CDR3nt: TGTGCCAGCTCACCAGTGGCTAGCGGGGACAATGAGCAGTTCTTC; CDR3aa: CASSPVASGDNEQFF
j_gene: TRBJ2-1; d_gene: NA; abundance: NA; v_gene: TRBV11-2; CDR3nt: TGTGCCAGCAGCGTAAATACCCCTATCTCCTACAATGAGCAGTTCTTC; CDR3aa: CASSVNTPISYNEQFF
j_gene: TRBJ2-7; d_gene: TRBD1; abundance: NA; v_gene: TRBV19; CDR3nt: TGTGCCAGTAGTATCGGGACAGGTGCGTACGAGCAGTACTTC; CDR3aa: CASSIGTGAYEQYF
j_gene: TRBJ2-7; d_gene: NA; abundance: once; v_gene: TRBV19; CDR3nt: TGTGCCAGTAGTGCGGCGGGTGCCCACTACGAGCAGTACTTC; CDR3aa: CASSAAGAHYEQYF
j_gene: TRBJ2-2; d_gene: TRBD1; abundance: NA; v_gene: TRBV27; CDR3nt: TGTGCCAGCAGTCAAAGCGGGACAGGGAGCTCCGGGGAGCTGTTTTTT; CDR3aa: CASSQSGTGSSGELFF
j_gene: TRBJ1-2; d_gene: NA; abundance: NA; v_gene: TRBV7-2; CDR3nt: TGTGCCAGCAGCTTAGAAGGGGGTAGCTATGGCTACACCTTC; CDR3aa: CASSLEGGSYGYTF
j_gene: TRBJ2-3; d_gene: NA; abundance: once; v_gene: TRBV18; CDR3nt: TGTGCCAGCTCACCCAGGGGCAGCACAGATACGCAGTATTTT; CDR3aa: CASSPRGSTDTQYF
j_gene: TRBJ1-1; d_gene: TRBD1; abundance: NA; v_gene: TRBV4-2; CDR3nt: TGTGCCAGCAGCCCAGGACAGGGGAACACTGAAGCTTTCTTT; CDR3aa: CASSPGQGNTEAFF
j_gene: TRBJ2-7; d_gene: TRBD1; abundance: NA; v_gene: TRBV5-4; CDR3nt: TGTGCCAGCAGCCTACAGGGGACCCCCTACGAGCAGTACTTC; CDR3aa: CASSLQGTPYEQYF
j_gene: TRBJ2-7; d_gene: NA; abundance: NA; v_gene: TRBV4-1; CDR3nt: TGCGCCAGCAGCTTAACCGGGACATCTTCCCCCTACGAGCAGTACTTC; CDR3aa: CASSLTGTSSPYEQYF
j_gene: TRBJ1-2; d_gene: TRBD1; abundance: NA; v_gene: TRBV20-1; CDR3nt: TGCAGTGCTAGTGAACCTGGGACAGCTAACTATGGCTACACCTTC; CDR3aa: CSASEPGTANYGYTF
j_gene: TRBJ2-5; d_gene: NA; abundance: many; v_gene: TRBV7-9; CDR3nt: TGTGCCAGCAGCTCCTCAGAGACCCAGTACTTC; CDR3aa: CASSSSETQYF
j_gene: TRBJ1-6; d_gene: TRBD1; abundance: NA; v_gene: TRBV6-1; CDR3nt: TGTGCCAGCAGTGTTAGCCGGGACAGGGGGAATTCACCCCTCCACTTT; CDR3aa: CASSVSRDRGNSPLHF
j_gene: TRBJ2-2; d_gene: TRBD2; abundance: NA; v_gene: TRBV11-2; CDR3nt: TGTGCCAGCAGCCCAGGACTAGCGGGTAGCGGCACCGGGGAGCTGTTTTTT; CDR3aa: CASSPGLAGSGTGELFF
j_gene: TRBJ2-7; d_gene: TRBD1; abundance: NA; v_gene: TRBV5-5; CDR3nt: TGTGCCAGCAGCTTACTTTTGACAGGGCCGTCGTTC; CDR3aa: CASSLLLTGPSF
j_gene: TRBJ2-3; d_gene: TRBD2; abundance: NA; v_gene: TRBV29-1; CDR3nt: TGCAGCACCGAGGGCGTAGCGGGGGGGCGTGATACGCAGTATTTT; CDR3aa: CSTEGVAGGRDTQYF
j_gene: TRBJ2-3; d_gene: TRBD1; abundance: NA; v_gene: TRBV10-1; CDR3nt: TGCGCCAGCAGTGCCTCTACAGGGGGCTTGGATACGCAGTATTTT; CDR3aa: CASSASTGGLDTQYF
j_gene: TRBJ1-2; d_gene: NA; abundance: NA; v_gene: TRBV19; CDR3nt: TGTGCCAGTAGATGGCAGGGCGGACCAAACTATGGCTACACCTTC; CDR3aa: CASRWQGGPNYGYTF
j_gene: TRBJ2-7; d_gene: NA; abundance: NA; v_gene: TRBV19; CDR3nt: TGTGCCAGTAGTATCCAGACTAGAACCAGCTCCTACGAGCAGTACTTC; CDR3aa: CASSIQTRTSSYEQYF
j_gene: TRBJ2-3; d_gene: NA; abundance: NA; v_gene: TRBV15; CDR3nt: TGTGCCACCAGCAGGATTACAGGGAGCACAGATACGCAGTATTTT; CDR3aa: CATSRITGSTDTQYF
j_gene: TRBJ2-7; d_gene: TRBD2; abundance: NA; v_gene: TRBV19; CDR3nt: TGTGCCAGTAGTATAGCCCTGGGCGGGAGGTGGTACGAGCAGTACTTC; CDR3aa: CASSIALGGRWYEQYF
j_gene: TRBJ2-7; d_gene: NA; abundance: NA; v_gene: TRBV28; CDR3nt: TGTGCCAGCAGTACCGGACAGTTCTATCCCTCCTACGAGCAGTACTTC; CDR3aa: CASSTGQFYPSYEQYF
j_gene: TRBJ1-1; d_gene: NA; abundance: few; v_gene: TRBV6-1; CDR3nt: TGTGCCAGCAGTGAAGGGAGGTGGGCCAACACTGAAGCTTTCTTT; CDR3aa: CASSEGRWANTEAFF